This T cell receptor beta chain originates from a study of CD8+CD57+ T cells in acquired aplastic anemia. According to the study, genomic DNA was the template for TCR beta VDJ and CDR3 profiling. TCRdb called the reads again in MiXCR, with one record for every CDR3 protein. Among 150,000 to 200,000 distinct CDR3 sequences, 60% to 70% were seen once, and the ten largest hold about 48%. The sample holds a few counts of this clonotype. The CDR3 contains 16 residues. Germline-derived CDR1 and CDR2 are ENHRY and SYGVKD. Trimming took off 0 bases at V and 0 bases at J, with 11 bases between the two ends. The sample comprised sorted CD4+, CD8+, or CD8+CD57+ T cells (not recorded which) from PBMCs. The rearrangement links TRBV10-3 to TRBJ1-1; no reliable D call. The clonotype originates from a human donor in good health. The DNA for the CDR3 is TGTGCCATCAGTGAGTCGTGGACTAACATGAACACTGAAGCTTTCTTT. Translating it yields CAISESWTNMNTEAFF.